These 10 T cell receptor beta chains were sequenced from one sample in a study of human T cells and chemical hapten exposure. Time point: patch test 2, 6 weeks after DPC sensitization. As to treatment: therapeutic diphenylcyclopropenone sensitization with weekly scalp DPC. In TCRdb, the RACE reads were re-called with MiXCR into one record per CDR3 protein. The sample has about 110,000 distinct CDR3 sequences, about a tenth seen once. The sample here was whole blood, taken in connection with sensitization to the hapten diphenylcyclopropenone (DPC). These receptors all come from a woman aged 40 to 49 with alopecia areata. Some clones in this sample may be carry-over from other donors' samples.

This clonotype has a count of ten or more. The chain links TRBV7-9 to TRBJ1-2; D gene uncertain. With 5 bases removed from V and 3 bases from J, the gap between germline ends came to 7 bases. The CDR3 length is 12 residues. Germline lookup yields CDR1 SEHNR and CDR2 FQNEAQ (reference sequence). The CDR3 sequence is CASSNHDYGYTF. CDR3 sequence (DNA): TGTGCCAGCAGCAATCATGACTATGGCTACACCTTC.

There are many counts of this clonotype. V is TRBV12-3 or TRBV12-4 and J is TRBJ2-1; TRBD2 aligns across 11 bases. This CDR3 region has 14 residues. V dropped 8 bases and J dropped 8; count of bases not matched to a gene: 8. The CDR3 nucleotides are TGTGCCAGCCATTATAGCGGGGGGGCCCATGAGCAGTTCTTC. Translated, it gives CASHYSGGAHEQFF.

This clonotype was recorded many times. This chain links TRBV5-1 with TRBJ1-1; 8 bases agree with TRBD1. Germline values: CDR1 SGHRS, CDR2 YFSETQ. The J segment lost 8 bases and the V segment lost 0 bases, leaving 3 bases of the junction unmatched. The CDR3 has 13 amino acids. CDR3 in DNA: TGCGCCAGCAGCTTGGGGACAGGGACGGAAGCTTTCTTT. This gives the protein CASSLGTGTEAFF.

This clonotype was seen a few times. The J gene is TRBJ2-5, the V gene TRBV5-1; D is perhaps TRBD2 (6 bases). The CDR3 sequence is 13 residues long. CDR1 is SGHRS and CDR2 is YFSETQ in the germline V gene. The ends were cut back, 3 bases at V and 5 bases at J, with 11 bases in the middle. CDR3 nucleotides: TGCGCCAGCAGCTCCGTGGGGGGTGAGACCCAGTACTTC. This sequence encodes CASSSVGGETQYF.

The rearrangement links TRBV6-4 to TRBJ2-2, with D unclear. V lost 3 bases, J lost 5 bases, and 7 bases lay in between. Germline assignment: CDR1 MRHNA and CDR2 SNTAGT. The CDR3 sequence is 13 residues long. CDR3 coding DNA: TGTGCCAGCAGTGATATCAATACCGGGGAGCTGTTTTTT. Amino acids: CASSDINTGELFF.

The genes are TRBV5-4 and TRBJ1-5, with 7 bases that match TRBD1. The junction had 5 bases not matched to a gene; V was cut back by 4 bases and J by 1 base. This CDR3 has 15 amino acids. Germline CDR1 is SGHNT and CDR2 is YYREEE (reference sequence). The DNA of the CDR3 is TGTGCCAGCAGCATTTGGACAGGCAGCAATCAGCCCCAGCATTTT. As protein: CASSIWTGSNQPQHF.

This chain links TRBV6-6 with TRBJ2-1, with TRBD2 matching 8 bases. This CDR3 comprises 20 residues. V lost 0 bases and J lost 0; bases outside the gene matches: 13. Germline V gives CDR1 MNHNY, CDR2 SVGAGI (reference sequence). For the CDR3, the DNA is TGTGCCAGCAGTTACTCGATGTTAACGGGGGGGCAAAGCTCCTACAATGAGCAGTTCTTC. This codes for CASSYSMLTGGQSSYNEQFF.

The chain couples TRBV2 to TRBJ1-1, with D perhaps matching TRBD1 (5 bases). V gave up 6 bases and J gave up 4 bases, with 15 bases separating them. The CDR3 spans 14 residues. Looked up from germline, CDR1 is SNHLY and CDR2 is FYNNEI. Here the CDR3 reads CASRWSGGPTEAFF. CDR3 DNA: TGTGCCAGCAGATGGAGTGGGGGACCCACTGAAGCTTTCTTT. Combining the CDR3 with reference TRBV2 and TRBJ1-1 gives the whole variable domain EPEVTQTPSHQVTQMGQEVILRCVPISNHLYFYWYRQILGQKVEFLVSFYNNEISEKSEIFDDQFSVERPDGSNFTLKIRSTKLEDSAMYFCASRWSGGPTEAFFGQGTRLTVV.

The chain uses TRBV6-2 or TRBV6-3 and TRBJ2-6; a possible D gene is TRBD1 (6 bases). CDR1 is MNHEY, CDR2 SVGEGT, per germline. CDR3 size: 16 residues. V was pared by 2 bases and J by 4 bases, with 12 bases between. This CDR3 is CASSYRAGAGANVLTF. The CDR3 coding sequence is TGTGCCAGCAGTTACAGGGCAGGGGCCGGGGCCAACGTCCTGACTTTC.

This clonotype was detected ten times or more. The chain employs TRBV20-1 and TRBJ1-1; D unresolved. The CDR3 totals 13 residues. Trimming left V 0 bases short and J 11 bases short, with 16 bases between. The germline V gene has CDR1 DFQATT and CDR2 SNEGSKA (reference sequence). The CDR3 sequence: CSARDPTSLKAFF. The DNA of the CDR3 is TGCAGTGCTAGAGACCCGACAAGCCTCAAGGCTTTCTTT.